The sequence of this T cell receptor beta chain was determined in a study of T cells in Graves' hyperthyroidism and ophthalmopathy. Hyperthyroidism in the patients, aged 18 to 65, was newly diagnosed and under 2 months in duration. The blood specimen was taken at initial hyperthyroidism diagnosis, before any ophthalmopathy symptoms. The PBMCs were taken from around 9 ml of fresh peripheral blood. From RNA transcripts, TCR beta CDR3 regions were amplified. Using the HTBI primer set, a first-round RT-PCR was run on the TCR CDR3. TCRdb recomputed calls from the multiplex PCR reads with MiXCR, one row per CDR3 protein. In the table there are roughly 400,000 distinct CDR3 sequences, 15% to 19% of which are singletons. Study-wide points: Prediction of ophthalmopathy progression came a median around 6 months pre-onset.

Looked up from germline, CDR1 is LGHNA and CDR2 is YSLEER. The CDR3 is 15 residues long. V was shortened by 0 bases and J by 2 bases, with 11 bases between the two germline ends. Notes on this clonotype: What it recognizes is unknown.

The clonotype comes from a young woman with Graves' hyperthyroidism that later progressed to Graves' ophthalmopathy. This rearrangement joins TRBV4-3 to TRBJ2-7, with D uncertain. The sequencing sample was made of blood. In DNA form, the CDR3 reads TGCGCCAGCAGCCAAGATATAGGGTTTCCCTACGAGCAGTACTTC. Translation gives CASSQDIGFPYEQYF.